The 20 T cell receptor beta chains below were found in one sample sequenced in a study of T-cell reconstitution after alpha-beta-depleted transplantation in children (dated by TCRdb to 2016 to 2017). Library preparation used PCR. Sequencing took place on an Illumina HiSeq 2500. TCR libraries were prepared with molecular barcoding, using unique molecular identifiers to normalize TCRbeta repertoire quantification. TCRdb applied fastp at Q25 and MiXCR to the public reads, then kept only in-frame beta chains. Rows matching on CDR3 protein sequence are summarized as one entry with the most common DNA and genes. The sample contains about 510,000 distinct CDR3 sequences, more than 9.5% of them found a single time. The leading ten clones occupy approximately 15% of the sample. The treatment or condition label for this specimen denotes: allogeneic hematopoietic cell transplantation with graft depleted of TCRalphabeta T cells and CD19 B cells.

This specimen consisted of PBMCs, mostly from graft donor cells, obtained 180 days after TCRalphabeta/CD19-depleted stem cell transplant. These receptors were collected from a female patient aged 2-15 years who had a stem cell transplant for aplastic anemia, so the T cells may come from the graft donor.

The chain joins TRBV28 to TRBJ2-7; 12 nucleotides align to TRBD1. This CDR3 contains 14 residues. The germline V gene encodes CDR1 MDHEN and CDR2 SYDVKM. The J segment lost 7 bases and the V segment lost 7 bases, leaving 8 bases of the junction unmatched. The CDR3 protein is CASKPGQGAKEQYF. CDR3 DNA: TGTGCCAGCAAACCGGGACAGGGGGCTAAGGAGCAGTACTTC.

As regards this clonotype: The junction and the germline gene differ at one end; a read error may be behind it. The V call is TRBV20-1, the J call TRBJ2-2, with D unclear. CDR3 length: 16 residues. Germline values: CDR1 DFQATT, CDR2 SNEGSKA (reference sequence). In nucleotides, the CDR3 is TGCACTGCTAGATATCCTTGGCTAGGGAACACCGGGGAGCTGTTTTTT. This encodes CTARYPWLGNTGELFF.

The chain links TRBV28 to TRBJ2-5; a weak D match, TRBD1 (5 bases). CDR1 and CDR2 from the germline V gene are MDHEN and SYDVKM. This CDR3 contains 14 residues. The germline V and J ends were trimmed by 2 bases and 5 bases, with 12 bases remaining between them. CDR3: CASSLPQGSETQYF. CDR3 nucleotides: TGTGCCAGCAGTTTACCCCAGGGCAGCGAGACCCAGTACTTC.

The rearrangement joins TRBV7-2 to TRBJ1-1; 8 positions agree with TRBD1. Germline lookup yields CDR1 SGHTA and CDR2 FQGNSA. With 2 bases clipped from V and 7 bases from J, the junction kept 6 bases outside the gene matches. This CDR3 comprises 14 residues. The CDR3 DNA is TGTGCCAGCAGCTTAACCTACAGGGGGGTTGAAGCTTTCTTT. Amino acid sequence: CASSLTYRGVEAFF.

This clonotype was counted a few times. The chain carries TRBV6-1 and TRBJ2-5; no clear D gene. The germline V and J ends were trimmed by 8 bases and 5 bases, with 6 bases remaining between them. Germline assignment: CDR1 MNHNS and CDR2 SASEGT. The CDR3 runs 10 residues. In DNA form, the CDR3 reads TGTGCCAGCCGCACCGAGACCCAGTACTTC. Protein: CASRTETQYF.

Only a few counts were recorded for this clonotype. This chain uses TRBV11-2 with TRBJ2-5; the D is unclear. CDR3 length equals 12 residues. V lost 0 bases, J lost 13 bases, and 12 bases lay in between. Germline CDR1 is SGHAT and CDR2 is FQNNGV. The CDR3 reads CASSLDDSKAYF. The CDR3 nucleotides read TGTGCCAGCAGCTTAGATGACTCTAAGGCGTACTTC.

The V gene is TRBV30, the J gene TRBJ1-5; no firm D call. Germline V lookup: CDR1 GTSNPN, CDR2 SVGIG (reference sequence). Trimming pared 2 bases from V and 0 bases from J, leaving 8 bases between. The CDR3 covers 14 residues. Here the CDR3 reads CAWSWQYSNQPQHF. CDR3 DNA sequence: TGTGCCTGGAGTTGGCAGTATAGCAATCAGCCCCAGCATTTT.

This clonotype was found a few times. The rearrangement uses TRBV28 and TRBJ2-7, with D tentatively TRBD1 (7 bases). The germline V and J ends were trimmed by 3 bases and 3 bases, with 12 bases remaining between them. Germline CDR1 MDHEN, CDR2 SYDVKM. This CDR3 contains 14 residues. The CDR3 here is CASSLAGQFYEQYF. The CDR3 DNA reads TGTGCCAGCAGTTTGGCGGGACAGTTCTACGAGCAGTACTTC.

The table lists this clonotype with a few counts. The chain combines TRBV7-9 with TRBJ2-3; no reliable D call. Germline values: CDR1 SEHNR, CDR2 FQNEAQ (reference sequence). V lost 2 bases to trimming and J lost 5 bases, with 11 bases between them. The CDR3 covers 14 residues. CDR3 nucleotides: TGTGCCAGCAGCTTAACCGACTCACGAGATACGCAGTATTTT. Its protein is CASSLTDSRDTQYF. Filled out from reference TRBV7-9 and TRBJ2-3, the complete variable domain reads DTGVSQNPRHKITKRGQNVTFRCDPISEHNRLYWYRQTLGQGPEFLTYFQNEAQLEKSRLLSDRFSAERPKGSFSTLEIQRTEQGDSAMYLCASSLTDSRDTQYFGPGTRLTVL.

The V gene is TRBV29-1, the J gene TRBJ2-1, with D unresolved. V shed 2 bases and J shed 0 bases, with 11 bases lying between them. The CDR3 extends over 15 amino acids. In germline, CDR1 is SQVTM, CDR2 ANQGSEA. The CDR3: CSVESAESSYNEQFF. CDR3 nucleotide sequence: TGCAGCGTTGAATCGGCGGAGAGCTCCTACAATGAGCAGTTCTTC.

This chain connects TRBV5-1 to TRBJ2-3; a weak D match, TRBD1 (6 bases). The V end was cut by 4 bases, the J end by 5 bases, with 17 bases between. The CDR3 runs to 15 residues. Germline V gene sequence: CDR1 SGHRS, CDR2 YFSETQ. The CDR3 DNA reads TGCGCCAGCAGCCCCGGGTCTGGGGGCAGAGATACGCAGTATTTT. It specifies CASSPGSGGRDTQYF.

In its sample, this clonotype was seen many times. The chain uses TRBV7-2 and TRBJ2-1; D is unresolved. CDR3 length equals 15 residues. Germline lookup yields CDR1 SGHTA and CDR2 FQGNSA. With 5 bases removed from V and 4 bases from J, the gap between germline ends came to 15 bases. CDR3 region: CASSRLSLGYNEQFF. For the CDR3, the DNA is TGTGCCAGCAGCCGCTTGTCTTTGGGTTACAATGAGCAGTTCTTC.

The chain links TRBV28 to TRBJ2-7; 14 bases match TRBD2. The CDR3 runs to 14 residues. Germline CDR1 is MDHEN and CDR2 is SYDVKM. J gave up 6 bases and V 6 bases, and 4 bases lay outside the gene matches. CDR3 region: CASRGTSGSREQYF. CDR3 in DNA: TGTGCCAGCAGGGGGACTAGCGGGAGTCGCGAGCAGTACTTC.

The chain combines TRBV20-1 with TRBJ2-5, with 8 bases identical to TRBD1. J gave up 5 bases and V 0 bases, and 8 bases lay outside the gene matches. Germline lookup yields CDR1 DFQATT and CDR2 SNEGSKA (reference sequence). This CDR3 is built from 15 residues. The CDR3: CSARDQGWTGETQYF. DNA for the CDR3: TGCAGTGCTAGAGATCAAGGATGGACAGGGGAGACCCAGTACTTC.

This rearrangement joins TRBV3-1 to TRBJ2-3, with 8 bases lining up with TRBD1. V gave up 5 bases and J gave up 5 bases; unmatched junction bases: 6. The CDR3 sequence is 14 residues long. CDR1 is LGHDT, CDR2 YNNKEL, per germline (reference sequence). CDR3 region: CASSDRGFGDTQYF. The CDR3 DNA reads TGTGCCAGCAGCGACAGGGGATTTGGAGATACGCAGTATTTT.

The chain carries TRBV6-2 or TRBV6-3 and TRBJ2-5, with 8 bases fitting TRBD2. Looked up from germline, CDR1 is MNHEY and CDR2 is SVGEGT. J gave up 2 bases and V 3 bases, and 8 bases lay outside the gene matches. This CDR3 has 16 residues. The CDR3 DNA is TGTGCCAGCAGTTATGAGGCGGGAGGCCTACAAGAGACCCAGTACTTC. Its translation: CASSYEAGGLQETQYF.

This clonotype was seen a few times. The V call is TRBV7-8, the J call TRBJ1-5; D not resolved. CDR1 and CDR2 from the germline V gene are SGHVS and FQNEAQ. Between the trimmed V and J ends, which lost 5 bases and 0 bases, there was a span of 17 bases. This CDR3 has 17 amino acids. The CDR3 region is CASSLGRVLYSNQPQHF. CDR3 DNA: TGTGCCAGCAGCCTCGGAAGGGTCCTTTATAGCAATCAGCCCCAGCATTTT.

This clonotype has a handful of counts. This chain's CDR3 is CASSEQGFEETQYF. Here the CDR3 DNA reads TGTGCCAGCAGTGAACAGGGATTCGAAGAGACCCAGTACTTC. This sequence joins TRBV6-1 and TRBJ2-5, with a weak D call TRBD1 (5 bases). The CDR3 is 14 residues long. Germline loops: CDR1 MNHNS, CDR2 SASEGT. V was trimmed by 2 bases and J by 3 bases, leaving 10 bases between them.

This clonotype was seen a few times. This rearrangement joins TRBV20-1 to TRBJ1-2; D is possibly TRBD1 (5 bases). The CDR3 is made up of 13 amino acids. Germline assignment: CDR1 DFQATT and CDR2 SNEGSKA (reference sequence). Trimming shortened V by 0 bases and J by 5 bases, and 10 bases separated the two germline ends. The CDR3, as DNA: TGCAGTGCTAGAGATGGGGCAGGGTATGGCTACACCTTC. Its protein is CSARDGAGYGYTF.

The chain employs TRBV7-9 and TRBJ2-7; 8 positions match TRBD2. With 6 bases clipped from V and 4 bases from J, the junction kept 8 bases outside the gene matches. The CDR3 has 14 amino acids. CDR1 and CDR2 from the germline V gene are SEHNR and FQNEAQ (reference sequence). CDR3 residues: CASRPLAESYEQYF. CDR3 nucleotides: TGTGCCAGCAGGCCACTAGCGGAATCTTACGAGCAGTACTTC.